These 26 T cell receptor beta chains were sequenced from one sample in a study of T cell repertoires in cytomegalovirus infection. TCRdb called the reads again in MiXCR, with one record for every CDR3 protein. This sample carries fewer than 200,000 distinct CDR3 sequences, approximately 14% of them seen once, and the ten largest clones take over 25%. Sequences were obtained from PBMCs. These TCRs come from a human donor in good health (CMV status not recorded). Some clones in this sample may be carry-over from other donors' samples.

This clonotype occurred many times. The rearrangement uses TRBV7-2 and TRBJ2-3; D remains unclear. This CDR3 is 14 amino acids long. Trimming left V 5 bases short and J 2 bases short, with 11 bases between. Germline loops: CDR1 SGHTA, CDR2 FQGNSA. The CDR3 DNA reads TGTGCCAGCAGCCCCCGGGTGTACACAGATACGCAGTATTTT. This gives the protein CASSPRVYTDTQYF.

The rearrangement uses TRBV6-2 or TRBV6-3 and TRBJ2-1; the D is unclear. The CDR3 totals 15 residues. Trimming removed 7 bases from V and 3 bases from J, with 16 bases in between. Germline CDR1 reads MNHEY; CDR2 reads SVGEGT. CDR3 DNA: TGTGCCAGCAAACCGTCCGGTGGCCTCTACAATGAGCAGTTCTTC. Protein product: CASKPSGGLYNEQFF.

The table lists this clonotype with a few counts. The chain recombines TRBV12-3 or TRBV12-4 with TRBJ1-2; D is unclear. The CDR3 has 13 residues. V lost 4 bases and J 4 bases, leaving 10 bases between the germline ends. The CDR3 coding sequence is TGTGCCAGCAGTTCCCCCAGTCGCTATGGCTACACCTTC. It is translated as CASSSPSRYGYTF.

The chain joins TRBV4-3 to TRBJ1-6; D not resolved. Germline CDR1 LGHNA, CDR2 YSLEER. This CDR3 spans 13 amino acids. V shed 5 bases and J shed 10 bases, with 12 bases lying between them. CDR3 in amino acids: CASSFLGNSPLHF. The DNA of the CDR3 is TGCGCCAGCAGCTTTTTAGGAAACTCACCCCTCCACTTT.

The rearrangement uses TRBV5-4 and TRBJ1-2; a possible D gene is TRBD1 (6 bases). Germline V CDR1 and CDR2: SGHNT, YYREEE (reference sequence). The V end was cut by 4 bases, the J end by 3 bases, with 13 bases between. The CDR3 totals 14 residues. CDR3 protein: CASSRGGQDYGYTF. CDR3 sequence (DNA): TGTGCCAGCAGCCGAGGGGGGCAGGACTATGGCTACACCTTC. Variable domain in full (rest from reference TRBV5-4 and TRBJ1-2): ETGVTQSPTHLIKTRGQQVTLRCSSQSGHNTVSWYQQALGQGPQFIFQYYREEENGRGNFPPRFSGLQFPNYSSELNVNALELDDSALYLCASSRGGQDYGYTFGSGTRLTVV.

The chain links TRBV7-9 to TRBJ1-4; 8 nucleotides agree with TRBD1. The V segment lost 6 bases and the J segment 6 bases; nucleotides outside the gene matches: 6. This CDR3 region has 14 residues. Germline lookup yields CDR1 SEHNR and CDR2 FQNEAQ (reference sequence). This CDR3 reads CASRSGTGDEKLFF. Here the CDR3 DNA reads TGTGCCAGCAGATCCGGGACAGGAGATGAAAAACTGTTTTTT.

This clonotype was observed a handful of times. The J gene is TRBJ1-1, the V gene TRBV10-3; D might be TRBD1 (5 bases). V gave up 9 bases and J gave up 2 bases, with 13 bases separating them. This CDR3 has 13 residues. The V gene's germline CDR1 is ENHRY and CDR2 SYGVKD. The CDR3 region is CAISPGPNTEAFF. The CDR3 bases are TGTGCCATATCTCCAGGGCCCAACACTGAAGCTTTCTTT.

The chain combines TRBV11-2 with TRBJ1-2; tentatively, D is TRBD1 (5 bases). The CDR3 is 16 residues long. The V and J ends lost 5 bases and 8 bases respectively, with 24 bases between them. Germline V lookup: CDR1 SGHAT, CDR2 FQNNGV. CDR3 residues: CASSGSRPGPEGGYTF. CDR3 DNA sequence: TGTGCCAGCAGCGGGTCACGGCCGGGACCAGAGGGCGGCTACACCTTC.

This clonotype was detected ten times or more. This chain connects TRBV7-2 to TRBJ1-6; D gene uncertain. V shed 5 bases and J shed 9 bases, with 17 bases lying between them. The CDR3 runs 15 residues. Germline values: CDR1 SGHTA, CDR2 FQGNSA. The CDR3 DNA reads TGTGCCAGCAGCCAGGACGGGGTATCGGGTTCACCCCTCCACTTT. Encoded protein: CASSQDGVSGSPLHF.

This clonotype occurred a few times. The chain carries TRBV2 and TRBJ2-6; D not resolved. Germline V gene sequence: CDR1 SNHLY, CDR2 FYNNEI. CDR3 size: 13 residues. V was shortened by 7 bases and J by 3 bases, with 7 bases between the two germline ends. In DNA, the CDR3 is TGTGCCAGCACCCTGTATGGGGCCAACGTCCTGACTTTC. It yields the protein CASTLYGANVLTF.

In the case of this clonotype: Germline is not matched at one junction end, which may reflect a read error. The V call is TRBV5-5, the J call TRBJ2-7; no firm D call. The CDR3 has 14 amino acids. The germline V gene encodes CDR1 SGHKS and CDR2 YYEKEE (reference sequence). The CDR3 sequence is CANSLPRSSYEQYF. DNA of the CDR3: TGTGCCAACAGCTTGCCAAGGAGCTCCTACGAGCAGTACTTC.

The V and J genes are TRBV7-8 and TRBJ2-3; the match to TRBD2 covers 7 bases. The germline CDR1 and CDR2 sequences are SGHVS and FQNEAQ. This CDR3 spans 17 amino acids. V lost 6 bases and J lost 2; bases outside the gene matches: 14. The CDR3 reads CASSRPWEGGNTDTQYF. CDR3 coding DNA: TGTGCCAGCAGTCGCCCCTGGGAGGGAGGGAACACAGATACGCAGTATTTT.

This clonotype was counted a few times. The rearrangement uses TRBV29-1 and TRBJ2-7, with 9 bases matching TRBD2. The CDR3 runs 18 residues. Per germline, CDR1 SQVTM and CDR2 ANQGSEA. Germline trimming cut 6 bases from V and 3 bases from J; bases unmatched to any gene: 21. The CDR3 is CSVGPRREGRSIFYEQYF. The CDR3 bases are TGCAGCGTGGGCCCGCGGCGGGAGGGCCGAAGCATATTCTACGAGCAGTACTTC.

This clonotype appeared many times. The CDR3 bases are TGTGCCAGCAGCTCTCGACAGAGCTCTGGAAACACCATATATTTT. As protein: CASSSRQSSGNTIYF. The chain carries TRBV7-8 and TRBJ1-3, with D tentatively TRBD1 (5 bases). Trimming took 4 bases from V and 0 from J, leaving 10 bases between them. The CDR3 is made up of 15 amino acids. Germline assignment: CDR1 SGHVS and CDR2 FQNEAQ.

This chain links TRBV6-2 or TRBV6-3 with TRBJ2-7; D call uncertain. The CDR3 consists of 13 residues. V was pared by 4 bases and J by 2 bases, with 9 bases between. CDR1 is MNHEY, CDR2 SVGEGT, per germline. The CDR3 protein is CASSSPATYEQYF. The CDR3 coding sequence is TGTGCCAGCAGTTCCCCAGCAACCTACGAGCAGTACTTC.

This clonotype showed up many times. J is TRBJ1-2 and V is TRBV11-3; D is uncertain. The CDR3 consists of 17 residues. Germline loops: CDR1 SGHNT, CDR2 YENEEA. Trimming stripped 5 bases from V and 9 bases from J, with 28 bases between. CDR3 nucleotides: TGTGCCAGCAGCCCTAGGGTAATAAGGACTGTTCCTATACGCTACACCTTC. Its protein is CASSPRVIRTVPIRYTF.

At least ten counts were recorded for this clonotype. The V call is TRBV7-8, the J call TRBJ2-2; unclear D gene. The CDR3 spans 16 residues. V shed 2 bases and J shed 0 bases, with 10 bases lying between them. The germline V gene encodes CDR1 SGHVS and CDR2 FQNEAQ. The CDR3 DNA reads as TGTGCCAGCAGCTTAAGGAGCAGCCCGAACACCGGGGAGCTGTTTTTT. This codes for CASSLRSSPNTGELFF. Full variable domain (outside the CDR3, taken from reference TRBV7-8 and TRBJ2-2): GAGVSQSPRYKVAKRGQDVALRCDPISGHVSLFWYQQALGQGPEFLTYFQNEAQLDKSGLPSDRFFAERPEGSVSTLKIQRTQQEDSAVYLCASSLRSSPNTGELFFGEGSRLTVL.

The genes are TRBV4-1 and TRBJ2-3, with D perhaps given as TRBD1 or TRBD2 (6 bases each). CDR3 length equals 14 residues. Germline V gives CDR1 MGHRA, CDR2 YSYEKL. Trimming cost V 0 bases and J 6 bases, with 10 bases left between them. The CDR3 is CASSQDSGADTQYF. For the CDR3, the DNA is TGCGCCAGCAGCCAAGATTCGGGGGCGGATACGCAGTATTTT.

This clonotype was detected ten times or more. This chain connects TRBV12-3 or TRBV12-4 to TRBJ2-7; 9 bases agree with TRBD1. V was pared by 6 bases and J by 1 base, with 7 bases of the junction left unmatched. The CDR3 has 15 amino acids. Here the CDR3 reads CASSSGTGKSYEQYF. The CDR3 DNA follows: TGTGCCAGCAGCTCAGGGACAGGGAAGTCCTACGAGCAGTACTTC.

This sequence joins TRBV29-1 and TRBJ2-1; 10 bases agree with TRBD2. The CDR3 length is 15 residues. Germline V gives CDR1 SQVTM, CDR2 ANQGSEA. Unmatched junction bases numbered 7, after V lost 6 bases and J lost 2 bases. The CDR3 sequence: CSVNPSGRAYNEQFF. DNA of the CDR3: TGCAGCGTCAACCCTAGCGGGAGAGCCTACAATGAGCAGTTCTTC.

The sample holds many counts of this clonotype. V gene TRBV12-3 or TRBV12-4 combines with J gene TRBJ1-1; 8 bases align to TRBD1. The CDR3 extends over 19 amino acids. The junction had 15 bases not matched to a gene; V was cut back by 2 bases and J by 1 base. The CDR3 spells CASSLWRPHFDRGNTEAFF. For the CDR3, the DNA is TGTGCCAGCAGTTTATGGCGCCCTCACTTCGACAGGGGGAACACTGAAGCTTTCTTT.

In this sample, this clonotype turned up many times. The chain joins TRBV12-3 or TRBV12-4 to TRBJ2-7; 8 bases map to TRBD2. CDR3 size: 15 residues. V was pared by 6 bases and J by 0 bases, with 7 bases of the junction left unmatched. DNA for the CDR3: TGTGCCAGCAGCTCCACTAGCGGTCTCTCCTACGAGCAGTACTTC. It encodes CASSSTSGLSYEQYF.

The chain couples TRBV5-5 to TRBJ2-6; no definite D call. CDR1 is SGHKS, CDR2 YYEKEE, per germline (reference sequence). V lost 6 bases and J lost 0, with 7 bases in between. The CDR3 is 14 residues long. CDR3 sequence (DNA): TGTGCCAGCATCCCTTTCTCTGGGGCCAACGTCCTGACTTTC. This sequence encodes CASIPFSGANVLTF.

This clonotype showed up many times. The chain uses TRBV29-1 and TRBJ2-3; 8 bases fit TRBD1. J gave up 4 bases and V 5 bases, and 5 bases lay outside the gene matches. CDR3 length: 13 amino acids. Germline V gene sequence: CDR1 SQVTM, CDR2 ANQGSEA. In DNA, the CDR3 is TGCAGCGTTACCAGGGGGCTTGCAGATACGCAGTATTTT. It codes for CSVTRGLADTQYF.

This clonotype was counted many times. A junction boundary mismatches the germline segment, possibly from a read error. V and J are TRBV7-7 and TRBJ1-1, with D uncertain. Looked up from germline, CDR1 is SSHAT and CDR2 is FNYEAQ (reference sequence). This CDR3 spans 13 amino acids. In nucleotides, the CDR3 is TGTGCTAGCAGCTTTGGGGAGAACACTGAAGCTTTCTTT. It encodes CASSFGENTEAFF.

In its sample, this clonotype was seen many times. CDR3 residues: CASSLPPRLAGIYNEQFF. For the CDR3, the DNA is TGTGCCAGCAGCTTACCCCCGAGACTAGCGGGTATTTACAATGAGCAGTTCTTC. The genes are TRBV7-9 and TRBJ2-1, with 10 bases lining up with TRBD2. V shed 2 bases and J 4 bases; nucleotides not matched to a gene: 11. Germline assignment: CDR1 SEHNR and CDR2 FQNEAQ (reference sequence). There are 18 residues in the CDR3.